This T cell receptor beta chain was captured in a study of siplizumab effects on memory and regulatory T cells. Points on this clone: The antigen remains undetermined.

Data came from immunoSEQ multiplex PCR; TCRdb stores just in-frame clones and leaves some out. The sample consists of around 100,000 clones, 94% of them appearing once. V gave up 5 bases and J gave up 13 bases; unmatched junction bases: 9. This CDR3 spans 12 amino acids. Germline assignment: CDR1 SQVTM and CDR2 ANQGSEA. Broader study findings: Phenotypic classification as naive or memory proved unattainable for roughly 75-96% of proliferating CD4+ or CD8+ clones. Memory T cells appeared less diverse than naive cells, which seemed to contribute substantially to alloresponse.

The origin of this receptor is a human donor in good health. The chain combines TRBV29-1 with TRBJ2-1, with 9 bases that match TRBD2. Input material: non-Treg CD4+ T cells sorted from blood. CDR3 coding DNA: TGCAGCGTTCAGGCGGGAGGGCCCTACCAGTTCTTC. Amino acids: CSVQAGGPYQFF.